Below are 15 T cell receptor beta chains sequenced from a single sample in a study of shared clonotypes between healthy human individuals. Measured with immunoSEQ multiplex PCR; TCRdb has only the in-frame clones, and not every one. There are a few million clones in the sample; under 95% occur only once, and about 0.41% lies in the top ten. The sequencing sample was made of naive CD4+ T cells from PBMCs. Regarding subset: CD45RA+ positively selected. Every receptor here comes from a young man in good health. Some clones in this sample may be carry-over from other donors' samples.

This clone was seen only once. Here the CDR3 DNA reads TGCAGCGTCGTCCCTATCGCAGGGTCTTCCTACGAGCAGTACTTC. Protein product: CSVVPIAGSSYEQYF. V gene TRBV29-1 combines with J gene TRBJ2-7; D is possibly TRBD1 (5 bases). This CDR3 is built from 15 residues. Germline loops: CDR1 SQVTM, CDR2 ANQGSEA. V was cut by 6 bases and J by 1 base, with 19 bases left in between.

The chain combines TRBV6-5 with TRBJ2-7; 7 nucleotides align to TRBD2. This CDR3 contains 16 residues. J lost 0 bases, V lost 4 bases, and 9 bases had no gene match. The germline V gene has CDR1 MNHEY and CDR2 SVGAGI. In DNA, the CDR3 is TGTGCCAGCAGTTCTCGATACAGCGGGGTCTCCTACGAGCAGTACTTC. Translated, it gives CASSSRYSGVSYEQYF.

The chain uses TRBV15 and TRBJ2-3; 9 bases are a match to TRBD1. V was pared by 5 bases and J by 1 base, with 4 bases of the junction left unmatched. This CDR3 comprises 15 residues. Germline V gene lookup returns CDR1 LNHNV and CDR2 YYDKDF (reference sequence). The DNA for the CDR3 is TGTGCCACCAGCCGCAGACAGGGGGGCACAGATACGCAGTATTTT. Translation: CATSRRQGGTDTQYF.

Notes on this clone: Other DNA sequences in this specimen translate into the identical CDR3. The chain joins TRBV28 to TRBJ2-5; D might be TRBD1 or TRBD2, each matching 6 bases. The germline CDR1 and CDR2 sequences are MDHEN and SYDVKM. The CDR3 loop spans 14 amino acids. Deletions cut 4 bases from V and 3 bases from J, with 12 bases between. CDR3 sequence (DNA): TGTGCCAGCAGTTCCCCCGGGGGCGAAGAGACCCAGTACTTC. Protein sequence: CASSSPGGEETQYF.

This clone showed up just a few times. The chain uses TRBV25-1 and TRBJ1-1, with unresolved D. V dropped 1 base and J dropped 7 bases, with 13 bases sitting between them. Per germline, CDR1 MGHDK and CDR2 SYGVNS. The CDR3 length is 14 residues. The CDR3 sequence: CASSESLGSGEAFF. The CDR3 nucleotides read TGTGCCAGCAGTGAATCGTTAGGGTCGGGTGAAGCTTTCTTT.

V gene TRBV5-1 combines with J gene TRBJ2-5; D call uncertain. V was trimmed by 1 base and J by 5 bases, leaving 9 bases between them. The CDR3 has 13 amino acids. The germline V gene has CDR1 SGHRS and CDR2 YFSETQ. DNA for the CDR3: TGCGCCAGCAGCTTGTTTGCCTCGGAGACCCAGTACTTC. Amino acid sequence: CASSLFASETQYF.

Regarding this clone: No conserved phenylalanine or tryptophan ends this CDR3, so it is likely a read error. CDR3 coding DNA: TGTGCCAGCAGCTTAACAGGGACCTACGAGCAGTACCTC. This encodes CASSLTGTYEQYL. V usage is TRBV7-8 and J usage is TRBJ2-7, with a possible D match to TRBD1 (6 bases). From germline, CDR1 is SGHVS and CDR2 FQNEAQ. The ends were cut back, 2 bases at V and 2 bases at J, with 7 bases in the middle. This CDR3 is built from 13 residues.

This rearrangement joins TRBV14 to TRBJ1-4; D might be TRBD1 (5 bases). From germline, CDR1 is SGHDN and CDR2 FVKESK. This CDR3 has 15 residues. The V end was cut by 0 bases, the J end by 5 bases, with 10 bases between. CDR3 region: CASSQDQGQNEKLFF. The CDR3 nucleotides read TGTGCCAGCAGCCAAGATCAGGGCCAAAATGAAAAACTGTTTTTT. The variable domain in full, completed from reference TRBV14 and TRBJ1-4, reads EAGVTQFPSHSVIEKGQTVTLRCDPISGHDNLYWYRRVMGKEIKFLLHFVKESKQDESGMPNNRFLAERTGGTYSTLKVQPAELEDSGVYFCASSQDQGQNEKLFFGSGTQLSVL.

The rearrangement links TRBV5-1 to TRBJ2-1; TRBD1 agrees at 12 bases. J was trimmed by 8 bases and V by 5 bases; bases with no gene match: 8. Germline V lookup: CDR1 SGHRS, CDR2 YFSETQ. The CDR3 sequence is 15 residues long. CDR3 coding DNA: TGCGCCAGCAGTTCGGGACAGGGGGCGATCGATGAGCAGTTCTTC. This codes for CASSSGQGAIDEQFF.

J is TRBJ2-7 and V is TRBV7-3; D possibly corresponds to TRBD2 (6 bases). The germline CDR1 and CDR2 sequences are SGHTA and FQGTGA. This CDR3 is 15 amino acids long. With 2 bases removed from V and 2 bases from J, the gap between germline ends came to 13 bases. The CDR3 DNA reads TGTGCCAGCAGCTTAGAAGCGGGTCCTCCCTACGAGCAGTACTTC. It specifies CASSLEAGPPYEQYF.

This sequence joins TRBV2 and TRBJ1-2; 7 positions match TRBD1. Germline CDR1 reads SNHLY; CDR2 reads FYNNEI. The CDR3 length is 13 residues. Trimming at V came to 5 bases and at J to 7 bases, leaving 7 bases not matched to a gene. The CDR3 region is CASSIDREGGYTF. DNA for the CDR3: TGTGCCAGCAGTATTGACAGGGAAGGTGGCTACACCTTC. Variable domain in full (rest from reference TRBV2 and TRBJ1-2): EPEVTQTPSHQVTQMGQEVILRCVPISNHLYFYWYRQILGQKVEFLVSFYNNEISEKSEIFDDQFSVERPDGSNFTLKIRSTKLEDSAMYFCASSIDREGGYTFGSGTRLTVV.

The rearrangement joins TRBV11-3 to TRBJ2-3; TRBD2 aligns across 11 bases. Germline trimming cut 2 bases from V and 4 bases from J; bases unmatched to any gene: 8. The germline V gene has CDR1 SGHNT and CDR2 YENEEA. The CDR3 runs to 17 residues. DNA for the CDR3: TGTGCCAGCAGCTTAACCCTAGCGGGAGGAGGGGCAGATACGCAGTATTTT. This translates into CASSLTLAGGGADTQYF.

The V gene is TRBV28, the J gene TRBJ1-1; TRBD1 aligns across 9 bases. Germline trimming cut 3 bases from V and 8 bases from J; bases unmatched to any gene: 4. This CDR3 is 13 amino acids long. Germline values: CDR1 MDHEN, CDR2 SYDVKM. The CDR3 reads CASSFIGQGEAFF. CDR3 DNA: TGTGCCAGCAGTTTTATCGGACAGGGGGAAGCTTTCTTT.

V usage is TRBV4-1 and J usage is TRBJ2-7; 9 bases align to TRBD2. The CDR3 has 15 residues. Looked up from germline, CDR1 is MGHRA and CDR2 is YSYEKL. J lost 4 bases, V lost 3 bases, and 7 bases had no gene match. DNA of the CDR3: TGCGCCAGCAGCCAGGGTAGCGGGAGTTATTACGAGCAGTACTTC. It specifies CASSQGSGSYYEQYF.

V is TRBV28 and J is TRBJ2-4; D is uncertain. The CDR3 consists of 11 residues. V lost 2 bases to trimming and J lost 8 bases, with 4 bases between them. Germline V gene data show CDR1 as MDHEN and CDR2 as SYDVKM. CDR3 loop: CASSLEDIQYF. The DNA of the CDR3 is TGTGCCAGCAGTTTAGAGGACATTCAGTACTTC.